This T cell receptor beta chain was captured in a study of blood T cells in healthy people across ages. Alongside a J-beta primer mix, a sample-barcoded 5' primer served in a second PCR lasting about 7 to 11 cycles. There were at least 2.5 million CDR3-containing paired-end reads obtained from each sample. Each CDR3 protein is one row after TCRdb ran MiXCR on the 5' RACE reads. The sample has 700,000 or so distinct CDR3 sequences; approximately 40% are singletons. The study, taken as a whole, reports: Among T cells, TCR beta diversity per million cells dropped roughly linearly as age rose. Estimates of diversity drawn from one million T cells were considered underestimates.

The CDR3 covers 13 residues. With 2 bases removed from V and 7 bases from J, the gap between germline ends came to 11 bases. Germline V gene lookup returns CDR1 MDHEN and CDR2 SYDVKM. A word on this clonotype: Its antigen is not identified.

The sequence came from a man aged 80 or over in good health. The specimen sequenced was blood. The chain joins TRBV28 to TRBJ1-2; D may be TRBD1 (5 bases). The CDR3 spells CASSLGGFGGYTF. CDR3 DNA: TGTGCCAGCAGTTTAGGGGGTTTCGGTGGCTACACCTTC.